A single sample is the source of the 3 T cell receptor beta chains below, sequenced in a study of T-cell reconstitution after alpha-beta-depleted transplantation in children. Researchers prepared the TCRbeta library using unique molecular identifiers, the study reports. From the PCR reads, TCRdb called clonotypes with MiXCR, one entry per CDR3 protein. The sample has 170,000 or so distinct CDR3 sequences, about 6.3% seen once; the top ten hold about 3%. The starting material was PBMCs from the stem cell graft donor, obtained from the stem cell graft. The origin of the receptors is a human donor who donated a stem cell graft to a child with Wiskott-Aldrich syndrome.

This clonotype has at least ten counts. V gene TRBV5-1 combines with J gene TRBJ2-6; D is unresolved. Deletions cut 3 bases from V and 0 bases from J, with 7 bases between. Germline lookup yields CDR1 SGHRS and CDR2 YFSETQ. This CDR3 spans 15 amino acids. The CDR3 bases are TGCGCCAGCAGCTCCTTCCCCTCTGGGGCCAACGTCCTGACTTTC. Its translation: CASSSFPSGANVLTF.

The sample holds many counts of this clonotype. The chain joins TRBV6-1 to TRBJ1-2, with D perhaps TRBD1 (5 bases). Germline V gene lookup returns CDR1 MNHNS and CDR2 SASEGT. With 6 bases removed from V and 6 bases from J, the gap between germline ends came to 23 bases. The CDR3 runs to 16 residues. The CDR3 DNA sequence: TGTGCCAGCAGCCCCAGCGGGGGGAACCTCGTTCATGGCTACACCTTC. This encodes CASSPSGGNLVHGYTF.

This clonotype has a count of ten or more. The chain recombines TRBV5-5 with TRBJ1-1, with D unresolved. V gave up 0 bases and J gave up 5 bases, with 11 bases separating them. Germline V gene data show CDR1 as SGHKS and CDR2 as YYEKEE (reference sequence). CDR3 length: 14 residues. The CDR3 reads CASSLEGKSTEAFF. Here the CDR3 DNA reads TGTGCCAGCAGCTTGGAAGGGAAAAGTACTGAAGCTTTCTTT.